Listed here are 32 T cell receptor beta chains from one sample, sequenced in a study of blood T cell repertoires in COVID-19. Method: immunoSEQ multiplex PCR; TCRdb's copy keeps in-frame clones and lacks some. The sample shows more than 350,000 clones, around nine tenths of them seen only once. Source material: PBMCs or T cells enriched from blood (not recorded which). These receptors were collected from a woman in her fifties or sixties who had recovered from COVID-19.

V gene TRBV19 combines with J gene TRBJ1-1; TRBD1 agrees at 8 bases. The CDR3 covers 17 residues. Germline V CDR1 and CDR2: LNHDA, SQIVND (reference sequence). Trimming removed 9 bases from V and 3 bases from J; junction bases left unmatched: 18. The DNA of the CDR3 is TGTGCCAGCCTTCCCGCCAGGGGGCAGGGAGGTTACACTGAAGCTTTCTTT. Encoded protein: CASLPARGQGGYTEAFF.

CDR3 DNA: TGCGCCAGCAGTCGATCAGGGGACGATGAAAAACTGTTTTTT. Translated, it gives CASSRSGDDEKLFF. The gene calls are TRBV5-1 and TRBJ1-4, with D possibly TRBD1 on 6 matching bases. This CDR3 is 14 amino acids long. V was trimmed by 5 bases and J by 6 bases, leaving 14 bases between them. Germline assignment: CDR1 SGHRS and CDR2 YFSETQ.

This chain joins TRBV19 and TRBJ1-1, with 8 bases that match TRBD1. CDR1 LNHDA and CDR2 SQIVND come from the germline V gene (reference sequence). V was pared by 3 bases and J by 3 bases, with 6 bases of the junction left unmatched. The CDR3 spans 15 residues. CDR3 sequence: CASSIGQGADTEAFF. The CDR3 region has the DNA TGTGCCAGTAGTATTGGGCAGGGGGCCGACACTGAAGCTTTCTTT.

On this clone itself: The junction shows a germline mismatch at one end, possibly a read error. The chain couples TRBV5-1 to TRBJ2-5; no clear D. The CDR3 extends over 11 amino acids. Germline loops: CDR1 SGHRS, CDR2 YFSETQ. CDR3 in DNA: TGCGCCAGCAGCTACGAAGAGTCCCAGTACTTC. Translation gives CASSYEESQYF.

The CDR3 DNA reads as TGTGCCAGCAGCGCCGGGAAAGAAGCTTTCTTT. Amino acids: CASSAGKEAFF. The gene calls are TRBV12-3 or TRBV12-4 and TRBJ1-1, with no clear D. The CDR3 consists of 11 residues. Trimming took 6 bases from V and 8 from J, leaving 10 bases between them.

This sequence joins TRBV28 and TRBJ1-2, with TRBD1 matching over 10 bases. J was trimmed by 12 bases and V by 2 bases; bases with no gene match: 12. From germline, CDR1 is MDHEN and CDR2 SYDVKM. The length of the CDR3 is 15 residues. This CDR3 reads CASSLPRQGARRNTF. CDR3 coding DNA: TGTGCCAGCAGTTTACCCCGACAGGGGGCAAGAAGAAACACCTTC.

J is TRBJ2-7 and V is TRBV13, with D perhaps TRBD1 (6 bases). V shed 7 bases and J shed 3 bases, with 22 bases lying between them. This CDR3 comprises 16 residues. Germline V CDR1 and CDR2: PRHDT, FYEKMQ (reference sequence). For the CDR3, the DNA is TGTGCCAGCACCTCACGGGACATTGTATCAAACTACGAGCAGTACTTC. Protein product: CASTSRDIVSNYEQYF.

For the CDR3, the DNA is TGTGCCTGGAGTGCGGGGGGAGTCAATCAGCCCCAGCATTTT. It translates to CAWSAGGVNQPQHF. The chain links TRBV30 to TRBJ1-5, with D possibly TRBD1 on 5 matching bases. Germline lookup yields CDR1 GTSNPN and CDR2 SVGIG (reference sequence). The CDR3 is 14 amino acids. The V end lost 1 base, the J end lost 3 bases, and 10 bases lay between the germline ends.

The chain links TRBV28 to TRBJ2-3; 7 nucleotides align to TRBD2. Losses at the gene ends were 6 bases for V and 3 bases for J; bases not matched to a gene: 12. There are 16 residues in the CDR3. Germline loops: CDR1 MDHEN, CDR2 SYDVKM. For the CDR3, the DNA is TGTGCCAGCAGCCCTATGGGAGCGGGGATAACAGATACGCAGTATTTT. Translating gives CASSPMGAGITDTQYF.

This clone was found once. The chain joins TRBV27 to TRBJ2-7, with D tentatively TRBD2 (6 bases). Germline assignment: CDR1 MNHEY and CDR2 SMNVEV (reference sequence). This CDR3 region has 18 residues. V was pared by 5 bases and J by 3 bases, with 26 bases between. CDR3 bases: TGTGCCAGCAGTATAAGGTCGCACAGCGTAAAGGACTACTACGAGCAGTACTTC. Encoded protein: CASSIRSHSVKDYYEQYF.

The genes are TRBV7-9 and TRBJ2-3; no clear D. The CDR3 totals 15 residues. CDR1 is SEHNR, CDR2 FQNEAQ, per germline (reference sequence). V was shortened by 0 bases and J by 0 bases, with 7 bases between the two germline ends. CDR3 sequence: CASSLALGSTDTQYF. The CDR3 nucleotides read TGTGCCAGCAGCTTAGCTCTCGGTAGCACAGATACGCAGTATTTT.

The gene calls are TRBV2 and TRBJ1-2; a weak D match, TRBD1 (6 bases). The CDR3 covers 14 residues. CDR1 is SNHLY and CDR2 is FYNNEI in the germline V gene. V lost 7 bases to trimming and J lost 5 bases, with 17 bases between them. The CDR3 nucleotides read TGTGCCAGCACTGAGGTGACAGGAGAATATGGCTACACCTTC. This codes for CASTEVTGEYGYTF.

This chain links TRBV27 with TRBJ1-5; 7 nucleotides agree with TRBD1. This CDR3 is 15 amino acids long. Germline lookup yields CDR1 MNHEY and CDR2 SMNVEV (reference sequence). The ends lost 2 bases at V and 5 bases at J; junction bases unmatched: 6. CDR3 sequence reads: CASSLGTGAYQPQHF. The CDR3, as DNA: TGTGCCAGCAGTTTAGGTACAGGGGCCTATCAGCCCCAGCATTTT.

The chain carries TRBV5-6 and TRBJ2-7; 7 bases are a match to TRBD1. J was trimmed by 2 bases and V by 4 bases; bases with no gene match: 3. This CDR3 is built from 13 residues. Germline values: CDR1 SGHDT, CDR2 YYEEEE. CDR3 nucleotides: TGTGCCAGCAGCAGGGGACAGCCCTACGAGCAGTACTTC. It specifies CASSRGQPYEQYF.

The CDR3 spells CASSSLKTGDLGTIYF. The CDR3 bases are TGCGCCAGCAGCTCCCTTAAGACAGGGGATTTAGGCACCATATATTTT. J is TRBJ1-3 and V is TRBV5-1; 8 nucleotides align to TRBD1. Trimming removed 3 bases from V and 9 bases from J; junction bases left unmatched: 14. The CDR3 contains 16 residues. Per the germline V gene, CDR1 is SGHRS and CDR2 is YFSETQ.

This CDR3 is CASSPGQYGYTF. As DNA, the CDR3 is TGTGCCAGCAGCCCGGGACAGTATGGCTACACCTTC. The chain carries TRBV7-2 and TRBJ1-2; 7 bases align to TRBD1. Trimming took 5 bases from V and 5 from J; bases not matched to a gene: 2. This CDR3 contains 12 residues. Germline V gives CDR1 SGHTA, CDR2 FQGNSA.

The CDR3 DNA sequence: TGTGCCAGTAGGGGAGGGGGAGGGTATGGCTACACCTTC. Its translation is CASRGGGGYGYTF. The genes are TRBV28 and TRBJ1-2; possible D gene TRBD1, 6 bases. This CDR3 is 13 amino acids long. The germline V and J ends were trimmed by 9 bases and 5 bases, with 16 bases remaining between them. Germline-derived CDR1 and CDR2 are MDHEN and SYDVKM.

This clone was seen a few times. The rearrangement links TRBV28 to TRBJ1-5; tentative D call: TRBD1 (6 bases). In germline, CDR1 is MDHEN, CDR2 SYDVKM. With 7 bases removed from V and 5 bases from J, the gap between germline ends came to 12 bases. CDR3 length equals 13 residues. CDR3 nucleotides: TGTGCCAGCATTCCTCAGGGGTATCAGCCCCAGCATTTT. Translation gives CASIPQGYQPQHF.

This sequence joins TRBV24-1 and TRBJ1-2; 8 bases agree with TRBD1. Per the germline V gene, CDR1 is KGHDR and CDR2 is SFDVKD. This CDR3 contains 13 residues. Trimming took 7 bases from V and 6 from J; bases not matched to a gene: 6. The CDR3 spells CATSQGASDGYTF. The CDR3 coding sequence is TGTGCCACCAGCCAGGGGGCGTCGGATGGCTACACCTTC.

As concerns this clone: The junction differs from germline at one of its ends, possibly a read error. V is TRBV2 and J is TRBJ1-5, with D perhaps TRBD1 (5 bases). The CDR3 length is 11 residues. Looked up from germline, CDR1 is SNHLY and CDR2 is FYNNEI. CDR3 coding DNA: TGTGCCAGCAGCCCAGGGCGCCGAACCTTTTTT. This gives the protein CASSPGRRTFF.

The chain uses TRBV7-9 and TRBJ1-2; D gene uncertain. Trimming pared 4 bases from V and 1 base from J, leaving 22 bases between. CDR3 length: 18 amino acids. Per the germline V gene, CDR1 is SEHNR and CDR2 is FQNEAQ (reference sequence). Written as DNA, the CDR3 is TGTGCCAGCAGCTCCCCACTTTCTTCCCGGGGAATTAACTATGGCTACACCTTC. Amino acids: CASSSPLSSRGINYGYTF.

The CDR3 sequence: CASRVQRGAIGELFF. CDR3 DNA: TGTGCCAGCAGGGTACAGCGGGGGGCGATCGGGGAGCTGTTTTTT. V is TRBV19 and J is TRBJ2-2; 9 nucleotides match TRBD2. Germline CDR1 and CDR2: LNHDA and SQIVND (reference sequence). Unmatched junction bases numbered 12, after V lost 9 bases and J lost 7 bases. CDR3 length: 15 residues.

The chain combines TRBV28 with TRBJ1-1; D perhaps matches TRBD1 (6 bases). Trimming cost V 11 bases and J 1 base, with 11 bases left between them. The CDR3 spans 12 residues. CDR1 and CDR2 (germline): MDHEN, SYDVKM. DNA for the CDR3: TGTGCCGTTGACAGGAGGAACACTGAAGCTTTCTTT. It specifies CAVDRRNTEAFF.

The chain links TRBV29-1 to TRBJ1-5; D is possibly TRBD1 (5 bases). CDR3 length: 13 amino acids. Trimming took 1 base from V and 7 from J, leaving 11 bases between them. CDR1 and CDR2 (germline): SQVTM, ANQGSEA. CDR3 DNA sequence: TGCAGCGTTGAAGGGGGGGAGGGACAGCCCCAGCATTTT. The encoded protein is CSVEGGEGQPQHF.

CDR3 DNA sequence: TGTGCCAGCAGTGCACCACAGGGGGCAGGCATTCAGTACTTC. Its protein product is CASSAPQGAGIQYF. The V and J genes are TRBV28 and TRBJ2-4, with 9 bases that match TRBD1. CDR3 length: 14 residues. CDR1 is MDHEN, CDR2 SYDVKM, per germline. V shed 5 bases, J shed 9 bases, and the junction held 8 bases outside the gene matches.

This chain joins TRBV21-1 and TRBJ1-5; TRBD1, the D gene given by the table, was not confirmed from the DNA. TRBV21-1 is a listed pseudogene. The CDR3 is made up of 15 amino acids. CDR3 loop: CARDQAQGDNQPQHF. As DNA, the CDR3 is TGTGCCAGGGATCAAGCACAGGGGGACAACCAGCCCCAGCATTTT.

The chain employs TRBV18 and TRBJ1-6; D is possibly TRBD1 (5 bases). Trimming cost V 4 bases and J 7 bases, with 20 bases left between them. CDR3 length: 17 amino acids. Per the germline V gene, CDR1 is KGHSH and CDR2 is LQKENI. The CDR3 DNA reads TGTGCCAGCTCACAGATTTTGTCCACGCGGACAAATTCACCCCTCCACTTT. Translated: CASSQILSTRTNSPLHF.

DNA of the CDR3: TGTGCCAGTAGGGGGACAGGGTACTGGACGAACACTGAAGCTTTCTTT. This codes for CASRGTGYWTNTEAFF. This chain uses TRBV19 with TRBJ1-1; TRBD1 aligns across 9 bases. The CDR3 runs 16 residues. V gave up 6 bases and J gave up 1 base; unmatched junction bases: 9. CDR1 and CDR2 (germline): LNHDA, SQIVND (reference sequence). Looking up the rest from reference TRBV19 and TRBJ1-1 gives the full variable domain: DGGITQSPKYLFRKEGQNVTLSCEQNLNHDAMYWYRQDPGQGLRLIYYSQIVNDFQKGDIAEGYSVSREKKESFPLTVTSAQKNPTAFYLCASRGTGYWTNTEAFFGQGTRLTVV.

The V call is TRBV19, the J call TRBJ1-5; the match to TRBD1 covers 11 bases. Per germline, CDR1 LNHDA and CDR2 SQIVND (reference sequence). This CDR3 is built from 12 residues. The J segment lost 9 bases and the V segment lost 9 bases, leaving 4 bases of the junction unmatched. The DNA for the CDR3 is TGTGCCAGCGGGGACAGGGGGGCGCCCCAGCATTTT. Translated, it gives CASGDRGAPQHF.

The CDR3 DNA reads as TGTGCCAGCAGCTCAACGACTATCCAAGAGACCCAGTACTTC. The encoded protein is CASSSTTIQETQYF. V usage is TRBV7-8 and J usage is TRBJ2-5; tentative D call: TRBD2 (5 bases). Trimming removed 4 bases at V and 1 base at J, with 10 bases between. The length of the CDR3 is 14 residues. The germline gives CDR1 SGHVS, CDR2 FQNEAQ.

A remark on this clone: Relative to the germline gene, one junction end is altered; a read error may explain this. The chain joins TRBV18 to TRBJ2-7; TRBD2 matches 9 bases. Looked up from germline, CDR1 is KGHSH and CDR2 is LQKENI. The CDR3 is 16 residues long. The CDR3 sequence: CASSPRGPAGGIEQYF. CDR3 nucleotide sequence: TGTGCCAGCTCCCCACGCGGGCCGGCGGGGGGGATCGAGCAGTACTTC.

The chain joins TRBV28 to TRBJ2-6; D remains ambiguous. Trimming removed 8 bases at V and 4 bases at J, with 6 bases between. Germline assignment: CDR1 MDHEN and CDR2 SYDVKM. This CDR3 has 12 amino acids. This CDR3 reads CASARGANVLTF. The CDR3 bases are TGTGCCAGCGCTAGGGGGGCCAACGTCCTGACTTTC.